This T cell receptor beta chain was documented in a study of Ad26.COV2.S vaccination and SARS-CoV-2 variants (dated by TCRdb to about 2021). Regarding the complete study: Donors in the vaccine arm were drawn from COV1001, a multicentre, randomized, double-blind, placebo-controlled phase I-IIa trial testing Ad26.COV2.S in healthy adults. The TCR-sequenced set comprised around 32 samples: approximately 20 Ad26.COV2.S vaccine recipients, 5 placebo recipients and 8 SARS-CoV-2 convalescent individuals. Ad26.COV2.S was given intramuscularly at 5x10^10 or 1x10^11 viral particles, as a single shot or as two shots 56 days apart. Participants in the trial were split at random into five groups of five each, receiving low-dose or high-dose Ad26.COV2.S once or twice, or else placebo on both occasions. TCRbeta repertoire sequencing served as the tool for gauging how specific and how broad the SARS-CoV-2-reactive T cell receptors were following Ad26.COV2.S vaccination. Investigators did not know the trial group allocation while performing experiments and assessing outcomes. Overall study outcomes, separate from this receptor: Higher spike-specific TCR breadth was observed in Ad26.COV2.S recipients than in placebo recipients (P = 0.0014). It was noted by the authors that total T cell responses may have been underestimated by the TCR breadth and depth analyses. The study was not powered for comparison of responses between vaccine doses or regimens. After vaccination, substantial breadth of spike-specific CD8+ and CD4+ T cell responses was reported. Vaccine and placebo recipients had similar non-spike TCR breadth, a finding consistent with the vaccine containing only spike.

The immunoSEQ Assay was the method used to sequence TCRbeta CDR3 regions. After extraction, genomic DNA underwent amplification by bias-controlled multiplex PCR, followed by high-throughput sequencing. From the authors' description of their analysis: To quantify the absolute abundance of each unique TCRbeta CDR3 region, sequences were collapsed and filtered. T cell fraction was estimated by normalizing TCRbeta template counts to usable DNA, which was measured by amplifying reference genes present in all nucleated cells. Repertoire TCRs were annotated as SARS-CoV-2-specific by exact matching of V gene, CDR3 amino acid sequence and J gene to a known reactive TCR set. MIRA supplied the reference SARS-CoV-2 TCR set, which was filtered for enrichment in COVID-19-positive ImmuneCODE repertoires so that public or cross-reactive TCRs were removed. Based on the MIRA antigens, annotated TCRs were further analysed at the level of specific ORF or position within ORF. Breadth was defined as annotated unique rearrangements over total unique productive rearrangements; depth was the summed frequency of those rearrangements. Group comparisons of TCR breadth used two-sided Wilcoxon rank-sum tests. The clones in this table, taken by TCRdb from immuneACCESS, are in-frame only. Not every clone is retained; where verified, under half of the shortfall comes from an unresolved V gene, and the cause of the rest is unknown. The V and J calls and clone size are taken from that table; D and trimming were inferred from the DNA. The sample table lists hundreds of thousands of clones, around 87% of them with a count of one. The ten largest clones represent about 3.1% of the sample.

The CDR3 numbers 13 residues from cysteine through phenylalanine. Just the 39-base CDR3 DNA is kept, in frame starting at base 1. In the germline V gene, CDR1 corresponds to SGHVS and CDR2 to FQNEAQ. The germline ends are 15 bases apart after V is trimmed by 5 bases and J by 8 bases. What the treatment or condition label conveys for this sample: around 19 received Ad26.COV2.S at low or high dose, single or two shots; 5 received placebo; per-sample allocation not given. For vaccine and placebo recipients, repertoires were sequenced using samples collected on day 63 after the first injection. Between 29 July and 7 August 2020, Cohort 1b enrolled about two dozen adults aged 18-55 years at one site in Boston, USA. Ad26.COV2.S consisted of a replication-incompetent adenovirus type 26 vector by which a prefusion-stabilized SARS-CoV-2 spike protein from the original Wuhan strain was expressed. With regard to this clone: The antigen it recognizes is unknown. No base-level quality is on record; no much larger clone is a single base apart.

Sample: peripheral blood, taken in a trial of Ad26.COV2.S vaccine versus placebo. This sequence originates from a person between 18 and 65 years old who received the Ad26.COV2.S COVID-19 vaccine or a placebo. The chain couples TRBV7-8 to TRBJ2-5, with the D call tentatively TRBD1 or TRBD2, each fitting 5 bases. The DNA sequence is TGTGCCAGCAGCCGGGACCCCCGGGGTACCCAGTACTTC. Its coded protein is CASSRDPRGTQYF. With all but the CDR3 taken from the reference TRBV7-8 and TRBJ2-5 genes, the full variable domain is: GAGVSQSPRYKVAKRGQDVALRCDPISGHVSLFWYQQALGQGPEFLTYFQNEAQLDKSGLPSDRFFAERPEGSVSTLKIQRTQQEDSAVYLCASSRDPRGTQYFGPGTRLLVL.